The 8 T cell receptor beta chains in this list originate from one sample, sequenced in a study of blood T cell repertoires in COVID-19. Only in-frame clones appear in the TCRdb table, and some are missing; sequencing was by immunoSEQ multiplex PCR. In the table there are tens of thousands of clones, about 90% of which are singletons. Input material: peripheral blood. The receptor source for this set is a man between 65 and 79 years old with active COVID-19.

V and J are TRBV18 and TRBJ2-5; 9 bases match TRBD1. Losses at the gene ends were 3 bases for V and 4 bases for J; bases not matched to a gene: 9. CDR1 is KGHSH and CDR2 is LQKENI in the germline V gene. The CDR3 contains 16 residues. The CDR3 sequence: CASSPRRTGERETQYF. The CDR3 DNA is TGTGCCAGCTCACCGCGTCGGACAGGGGAGAGAGAGACCCAGTACTTC. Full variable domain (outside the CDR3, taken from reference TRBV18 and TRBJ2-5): NAGVMQNPRHLVRRRGQEARLRCSPMKGHSHVYWYRQLPEEGLKFMVYLQKENIIDESGMPKERFSAEFPKEGPSILRIQQVVRGDSAAYFCASSPRRTGERETQYFGPGTRLLVL.

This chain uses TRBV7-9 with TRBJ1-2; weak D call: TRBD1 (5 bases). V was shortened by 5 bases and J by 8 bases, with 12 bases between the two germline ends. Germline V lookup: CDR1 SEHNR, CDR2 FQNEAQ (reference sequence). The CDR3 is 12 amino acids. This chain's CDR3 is CASSLSREGYTF. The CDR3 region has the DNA TGTGCCAGCAGCCTTTCCAGGGAAGGCTACACCTTC.

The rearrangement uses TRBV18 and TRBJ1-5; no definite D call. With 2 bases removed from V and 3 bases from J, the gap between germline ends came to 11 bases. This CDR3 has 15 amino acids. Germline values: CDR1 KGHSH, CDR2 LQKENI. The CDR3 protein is CASSPYPGDNQPQHF. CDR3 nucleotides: TGTGCCAGCTCACCATACCCCGGGGACAATCAGCCCCAGCATTTT.

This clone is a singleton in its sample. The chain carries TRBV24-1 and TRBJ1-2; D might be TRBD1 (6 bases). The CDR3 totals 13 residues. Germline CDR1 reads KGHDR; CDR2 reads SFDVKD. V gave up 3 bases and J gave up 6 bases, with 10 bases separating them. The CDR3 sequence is CATSDVNRDGYTF. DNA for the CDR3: TGTGCCACCAGTGATGTTAACAGGGATGGCTACACCTTC.

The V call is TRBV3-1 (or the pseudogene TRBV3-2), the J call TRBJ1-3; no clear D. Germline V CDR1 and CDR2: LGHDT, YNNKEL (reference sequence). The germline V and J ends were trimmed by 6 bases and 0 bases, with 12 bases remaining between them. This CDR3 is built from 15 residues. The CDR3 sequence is CASSLKGSSGNTIYF. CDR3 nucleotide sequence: TGTGCCAGCAGTCTTAAAGGGAGCTCTGGAAACACCATATATTTT.

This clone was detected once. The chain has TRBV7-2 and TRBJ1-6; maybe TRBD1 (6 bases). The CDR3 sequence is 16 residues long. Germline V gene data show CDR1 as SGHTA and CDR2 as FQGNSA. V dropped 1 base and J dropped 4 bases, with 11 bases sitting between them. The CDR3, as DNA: TGTGCCAGCAGCTTAGTTCAGGGGCTGTATAATTCACCCCTCCACTTT. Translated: CASSLVQGLYNSPLHF. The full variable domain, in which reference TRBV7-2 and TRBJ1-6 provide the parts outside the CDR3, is GAGVSQSPSNKVTEKGKDVELRCDPISGHTALYWYRQSLGQGLEFLIYFQGNSAPDKSGLPSDRFSAERTGGSVSTLTIQRTQQEDSAVYLCASSLVQGLYNSPLHFGNGTRLTVT.

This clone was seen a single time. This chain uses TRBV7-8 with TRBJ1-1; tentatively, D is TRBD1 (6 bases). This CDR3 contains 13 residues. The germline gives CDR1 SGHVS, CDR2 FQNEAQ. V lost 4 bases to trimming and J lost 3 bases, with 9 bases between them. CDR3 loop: CASSWGGHTEAFF. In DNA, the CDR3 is TGTGCCAGCAGCTGGGGGGGGCACACTGAAGCTTTCTTT.

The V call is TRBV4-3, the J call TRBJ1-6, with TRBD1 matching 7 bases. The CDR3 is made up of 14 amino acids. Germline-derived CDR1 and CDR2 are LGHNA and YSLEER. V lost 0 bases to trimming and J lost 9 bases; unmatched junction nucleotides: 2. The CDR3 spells CASSQENRGSPLHF. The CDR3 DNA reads TGCGCCAGCAGCCAAGAGAACAGGGGTTCACCCCTCCACTTT.